These T cell receptor beta chains were read from a single sample in a study of early T cells in non-severe SARS-CoV-2 infection. TCRdb redid the calling of the 5' RACE reads with MiXCR, one entry per CDR3 protein. Altogether some 25,000 distinct CDR3 sequences are present, about 5% being singletons, with the ten largest covering approximately 0.88%. The sequenced material came from whole blood. The source is an adult who was a healthcare worker with PCR-confirmed SARS-CoV-2 infection or an uninfected control (not recorded which). CDR3s include the opening cysteine and the closing phenylalanine or tryptophan. D genes are given only for firm matches. Size tells how often a clone was seen (once, few, many) or the class of an expanded clone, and some rows leave it out.

V gene: TRBV7-2; clone size: few; D gene: NA; J gene: TRBJ1-5; CDR3 DNA: TGTGCCAGCAGCTTGGGGCTCAGGGGCCGTCAGCCCCAGCATTTT; CDR3 protein: CASSLGLRGRQPQHF
V gene: TRBV11-2; clone size: few; D gene: TRBD2; J gene: TRBJ2-1; CDR3 DNA: TGTGCCAGCATTACTAAGCGGGGGGCCTCGAATGAGCAGTTCTTC; CDR3 protein: CASITKRGASNEQFF
V gene: TRBV18; clone size: NA; D gene: TRBD1; J gene: TRBJ1-2; CDR3 DNA: TGTGCCAGCTCACCGCTGGGACAGGTATTCTCTAACTATGGCTACACCTTC; CDR3 protein: CASSPLGQVFSNYGYTF
V gene: TRBV5-1; clone size: few; D gene: TRBD1; J gene: TRBJ2-5; CDR3 DNA: TGCGCCAGCCGGAACGCCCTTGGACAGGGAGGAGAGACCCAGTACTTC; CDR3 protein: CASRNALGQGGETQYF
V gene: TRBV27; clone size: many; D gene: NA; J gene: TRBJ1-4; CDR3 DNA: TGTGCCAGCAGTTTCTCTGAAGATGAAAAACTGTTTTTT; CDR3 protein: CASSFSEDEKLFF
V gene: TRBV6-5; clone size: many; D gene: NA; J gene: TRBJ2-6; CDR3 DNA: TGTGCCAGCAGTTACGAGAGGGGCAGGCCGATTTCTGGGGCCAACGTCCTGACTTTC; CDR3 protein: CASSYERGRPISGANVLTF
V gene: TRBV7-2; clone size: NA; D gene: NA; J gene: TRBJ2-1; CDR3 DNA: TGTGCCAGCAGCTTTTGGGGGTACTCCTACAATGAGCAGTTCTTC; CDR3 protein: CASSFWGYSYNEQFF
V gene: TRBV5-4; clone size: few; D gene: TRBD1; J gene: TRBJ2-5; CDR3 DNA: TGTGCCAGCAGCTTGGCCCCCAGGGGGCAGTCGGAGACCCAGTACTTC; CDR3 protein: CASSLAPRGQSETQYF
V gene: TRBV7-9; clone size: many; D gene: TRBD2; J gene: TRBJ2-7; CDR3 DNA: TGTGCCAGCAGCGCGGGACTAGCGGCATACGAGCAGTACTTC; CDR3 protein: CASSAGLAAYEQYF
V gene: TRBV20-1; clone size: many; D gene: TRBD1; J gene: TRBJ1-1; CDR3 DNA: TGCAGTGCCCTACACAGGGGGAACACTGAAGCTTTCTTT; CDR3 protein: CSALHRGNTEAFF
V gene: TRBV28; clone size: NA; D gene: NA; J gene: TRBJ1-1; CDR3 DNA: TGTGCCAGCAGTTTACTAGGGGAGGGGACTGAAGCTTTCTTT; CDR3 protein: CASSLLGEGTEAFF
V gene: TRBV7-2; clone size: many; D gene: TRBD2; J gene: TRBJ2-3; CDR3 DNA: TGTGCCAGCAGCCTATTGGGGGGGGAATCTGCAGATACGCAGTATTTT; CDR3 protein: CASSLLGGESADTQYF
V gene: TRBV11-2; clone size: few; D gene: TRBD2; J gene: TRBJ2-2; CDR3 DNA: TGTGCCAGCAGCTTATTGCGGGGGAGGACCGGGGAGCTGTTTTTT; CDR3 protein: CASSLLRGRTGELFF
V gene: TRBV29-1; clone size: many; D gene: NA; J gene: TRBJ2-5; CDR3 DNA: TGCAGCGTAATGCCGGGACTTACGAAAGAGACCCAGTACTTC; CDR3 protein: CSVMPGLTKETQYF
V gene: TRBV20-1; clone size: many; D gene: TRBD2; J gene: TRBJ2-1; CDR3 DNA: TGCAGTGCTAGAGGGGGACTAGCGGGGCCCGAGCAGTTCTTC; CDR3 protein: CSARGGLAGPEQFF
V gene: TRBV20-1; clone size: few; D gene: TRBD1; J gene: TRBJ2-7; CDR3 DNA: TGCAGTGCCCAGGGGGTAGGAACCTACGAGCAGTACTTC; CDR3 protein: CSAQGVGTYEQYF
V gene: TRBV28; clone size: NA; D gene: NA; J gene: TRBJ1-4; CDR3 DNA: TGTGCCAGCAGTAAAGGGGGGTTGGATGAAAAACTGTTTTTT; CDR3 protein: CASSKGGLDEKLFF
V gene: TRBV28; clone size: few; D gene: TRBD2; J gene: TRBJ2-5; CDR3 DNA: TGTGCCAGCAGGAGGACTAGCCCGCAAGAGACCCAGTACTTC; CDR3 protein: CASRRTSPQETQYF
V gene: TRBV6-5; clone size: many; D gene: NA; J gene: TRBJ2-3; CDR3 DNA: TGTGCCAGCAGTCCAACAGCGGGCCTCACAGATACGCAGTATTTT; CDR3 protein: CASSPTAGLTDTQYF
V gene: TRBV28; clone size: many; D gene: TRBD2; J gene: TRBJ2-3; CDR3 DNA: TGTGCCAGCAGTCCCCTGGGGGGGTCTAGCACAGATACGCAGTATTTT; CDR3 protein: CASSPLGGSSTDTQYF
V gene: TRBV11-2; clone size: few; D gene: NA; J gene: TRBJ2-7; CDR3 DNA: TGTGCCAGCAGCTTAGACGGGGCCTCCTACGAGCAGTACTTC; CDR3 protein: CASSLDGASYEQYF
V gene: TRBV7-6; clone size: many; D gene: NA; J gene: TRBJ2-3; CDR3 DNA: TGTGCCAGCAGCTTCTGGGGAGATACGCAGTATTTT; CDR3 protein: CASSFWGDTQYF